These T cell receptor beta chains were read from a single sample in a study of shared clonotypes between healthy human individuals. Repertoires were generated with immunoSEQ multiplex PCR, while TCRdb's copy carries only in-frame clones and drops some. Of some 2.1 million clones in the sample, 85% to 95% were seen once. Sequenced sample: naive CD4+ T cells sorted from blood. The receptor source for this set is a man between 18 and 29 years old in good health. Both conserved end residues are part of each CDR3. The D gene is left open where the match is weak. Not all rows give a size; the values are once, few, many and, for expanded clones, a class.

clone_size j_call d_call v_call cdr3_nt cdr3_aa
once TRBJ2-1 . TRBV6-1 TGTGCCACTAGACAGTGGGTGGGCAATGAGCAGTTCTTC CATRQWVGNEQFF
. TRBJ2-2 TRBD2 TRBV7-7 TGTGCTAGCAGCTCTACGGCGGGAGCCGGGGAGCTGTTTTTT CASSSTAGAGELFF
. TRBJ2-1 . TRBV29-1 TGCAGCGTTGAAACGGGGTTTAACATTGACAATGAGCAGTTCTTC CSVETGFNIDNEQFF
. TRBJ2-7 TRBD1 TRBV6-5 TGTGCCAGCAGTTACGGGACAGGGGGCATATACGAGCAGTACTTC CASSYGTGGIYEQYF
. TRBJ1-2 . TRBV6-1 TGTGCCAGCGTGGGGGCTGTGCGTGGCTACACCTTC CASVGAVRGYTF
. TRBJ1-1 . TRBV6-6 TGTGCCAGCAGTTACTCTTATGAGGGCACTGAAGCTTTCTTT CASSYSYEGTEAFF
. TRBJ2-3 . TRBV7-2 TGTGCCAGCAGCCGGGACTTGCCTGGGATGGGTACGCAGTATTTT CASSRDLPGMGTQYF
. TRBJ1-6 . TRBV28 TGTGCCAGCAAGCCAGACAGCTCCTATAATTCACCCCTCCACTTT CASKPDSSYNSPLHF
. TRBJ1-2 . TRBV6-1 TGTGCCAGCAGTGATAATGTACAGGCCTTAAAGACGACCTATTATGGTGGCTACACCTTC CASSDNVQALKTTYYGGYTF
. TRBJ1-5 . TRBV7-2 TGTGCCAGCAGTCCCGGGTCTGAGGGGGGGCCCCAGCATTTT CASSPGSEGGPQHF
. TRBJ2-1 TRBD2 TRBV9 TGTGCCAGCAGCGTAAGGCCCCTCTTAGCGGGAGGGATAGCGGTTTACAATGAGCAGTTCTTC CASSVRPLLAGGIAVYNEQFF
. TRBJ1-2 . TRBV19 TGTGCCAGTAGTATAAGGAACATCTATGGCTACACCTTC CASSIRNIYGYTF
. TRBJ2-1 TRBD1 TRBV4-2 TGTGCCAGCAGCCGCGGACAGGGCGGCTACAATGAGCAGTTCTTC CASSRGQGGYNEQFF
. TRBJ2-7 TRBD1 TRBV28 TGTGCCAGCAGTTTAGCAGGGGGCCCCTACGAGCAGTACTTC CASSLAGGPYEQYF
. TRBJ2-3 . TRBV10-1 TGCGCCAGCAGTAGCACAGATACGCAGTATTTT CASSSTDTQYF
. TRBJ2-7 TRBD1 TRBV10-3 TGTGCCATCAGTGAGTCCGTACAGGGGGCCTACGAGCAGTACTTC CAISESVQGAYEQYF